This T cell receptor (beta chain) was recovered during a study of sequential checkpoint blockade in melanoma (dated by TCRdb to between 2018 and 2021). Broadly, across the study: Using 1:1 randomization, the trial assigned patients either to first-line nivolumab followed by ipilimumab (arm A) or to ipilimumab followed by nivolumab (arm B). Maintenance nivolumab came after both trial sequences. What the study reported, not specific to this receptor: Validation of the response-prediction model combining TCR metrics and mutation burden is needed in larger, independent patient cohorts.

Per the publication, the treatment or condition label means: randomized to nivolumab then ipilimumab (arm A) or the reverse (arm B). None of the trial patients had been given prior DNA-damaging chemotherapy. Live CD3+CD8+ cells negative for CD19 and CD56 were sorted from thawed PBMCs on a FACS Aria II flow cytometer. Samples came from patients with melanoma in CheckMate 064, a randomized, open-label phase II trial of sequential checkpoint blockade. Peripheral blood mononuclear cells were collected by leukapheresis, purified using Ficoll-Paque, and frozen in human serum containing 10% DMSO. Purity of sorted blood CD3+CD8+ cells was verified at >95% immediately after sorting, followed by DNA extraction. Counted from cysteine to phenylalanine, this CDR3 has 14 amino acids. Only the CDR3 DNA stays, 42 bases, in frame from base 1. Taken from the germline V gene, the CDR1 and CDR2 loops are SGHNT and YENEEA.

The immunoSEQ Assay was used to immunosequence TCRbeta CDR3 regions from genomic DNA. Before high-throughput sequencing, the genomic DNA was amplified using bias-controlled multiplex PCR. Under the source paper's analysis protocol: To quantify the absolute abundance of each unique TCRbeta CDR3 region, the sequences were collapsed and filtered. Clonality, defined as 1 minus Pielou's evenness, was calculated using only productive rearrangements. Clones with significantly greater frequencies in on-treatment versus baseline samples were identified using a previously published method. Held by TCRdb, this immuneACCESS table contains in-frame sequences only and omits some clones. Under half of the omission traces to an unresolved V gene where checked; the cause of the rest is unknown. That table furnishes V, J and clone size, whereas the DNA furnished D and trimming. The sample contains some 25,000 clones, approximately 80% of them found a single time. The ten largest clonotypes hold more than 10% of the sample.

As regards this clone: It lacks a known antigen. Base qualities are not provided; no much larger clone lies one nucleotide away.

This chain joins TRBV11-3 to TRBJ1-5; 11 junctional bases match TRBD1. This TCR was sampled from a human donor with melanoma. This specimen was CD8+ T cells sorted from blood (inferred from file names), taken from a patient given nivolumab and ipilimumab in sequence. The bases read TGTGCTCCGAGACCGGGACAGGGGGATCAGCCCCAGCATTTT. Protein translation: CAPRPGQGDQPQHF.